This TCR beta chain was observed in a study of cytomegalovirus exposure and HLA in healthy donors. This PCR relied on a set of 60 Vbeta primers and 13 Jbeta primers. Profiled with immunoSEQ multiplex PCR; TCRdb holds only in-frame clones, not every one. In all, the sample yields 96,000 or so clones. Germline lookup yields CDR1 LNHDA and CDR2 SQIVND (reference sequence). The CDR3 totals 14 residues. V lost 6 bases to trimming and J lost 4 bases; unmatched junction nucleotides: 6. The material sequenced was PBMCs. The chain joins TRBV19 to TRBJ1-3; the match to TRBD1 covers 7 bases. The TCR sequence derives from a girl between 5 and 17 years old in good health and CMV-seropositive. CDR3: CASSKTGSGNTIYF. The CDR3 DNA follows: TGTGCCAGTAGCAAGACAGGGTCGGGAAACACCATATATTTT.